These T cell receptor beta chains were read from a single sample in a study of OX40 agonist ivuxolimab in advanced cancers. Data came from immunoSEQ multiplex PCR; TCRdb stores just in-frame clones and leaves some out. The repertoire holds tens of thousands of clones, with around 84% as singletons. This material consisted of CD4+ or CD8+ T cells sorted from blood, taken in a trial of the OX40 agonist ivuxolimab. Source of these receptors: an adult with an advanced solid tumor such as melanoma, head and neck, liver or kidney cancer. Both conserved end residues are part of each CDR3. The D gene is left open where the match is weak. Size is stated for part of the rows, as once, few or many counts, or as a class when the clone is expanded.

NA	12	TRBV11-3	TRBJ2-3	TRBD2	CASSGEGDTQYF	TGTGCCAGCAGCGGGGAGGGAGATACGCAGTATTTT
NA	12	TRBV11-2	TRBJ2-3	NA	CASSLDTDTQYF	TGTGCCAGCAGCTTAGATACAGATACGCAGTATTTT
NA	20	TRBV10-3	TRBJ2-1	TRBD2	CAISANERTSSSYPYNEQFF	TGTGCCATCAGTGCCAACGAACGGACTAGCAGCTCATATCCCTACAATGAGCAGTTCTTC
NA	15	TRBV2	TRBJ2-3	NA	CASSDTRASPDTQYF	TGTGCCAGCAGTGATACTAGGGCCAGCCCAGATACGCAGTATTTT
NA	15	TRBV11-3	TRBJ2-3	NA	CASSPGVADGDTQYF	TGTGCCAGCAGCCCCGGGGTAGCGGATGGAGATACGCAGTATTTT
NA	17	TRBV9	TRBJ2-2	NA	CASSYPGVGVNTGELFF	TGTGCCAGCAGCTATCCAGGGGTGGGGGTAAACACCGGGGAGCTGTTTTTT
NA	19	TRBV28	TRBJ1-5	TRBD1	CASSLGKGGTEISFRPQHF	TGTGCCAGCAGTTTGGGGAAGGGGGGGACAGAGATTTCCTTTCGGCCCCAGCATTTT
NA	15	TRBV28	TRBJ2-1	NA	CASSSSRSSYNEQFF	TGTGCCAGCAGTTCCTCACGAAGCTCCTACAATGAGCAGTTCTTC
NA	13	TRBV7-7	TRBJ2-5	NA	CASSLALWETQYF	TGTGCTAGCAGCTTAGCGCTGTGGGAGACCCAGTACTTC
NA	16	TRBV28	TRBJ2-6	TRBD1	CASSAGTDPGANVLTF	TGTGCCAGCAGTGCCGGGACAGACCCTGGGGCCAACGTCCTGACTTTC
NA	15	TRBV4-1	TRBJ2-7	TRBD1	CASSPGQGEYYEQYF	TGCGCCAGCAGCCCAGGACAGGGGGAATACTACGAGCAGTACTTC
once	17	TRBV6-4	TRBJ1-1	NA	CASSEGSSPGMNTEAFF	TGTGCCAGCAGTGAAGGGTCTAGTCCGGGGATGAACACTGAAGCTTTCTTT